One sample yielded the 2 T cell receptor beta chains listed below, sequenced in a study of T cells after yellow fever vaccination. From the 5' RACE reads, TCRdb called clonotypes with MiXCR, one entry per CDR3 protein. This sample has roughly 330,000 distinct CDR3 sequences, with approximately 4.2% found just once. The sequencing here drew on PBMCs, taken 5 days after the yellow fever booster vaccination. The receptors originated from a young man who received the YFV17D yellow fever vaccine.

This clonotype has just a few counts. The CDR3 DNA reads as TGTGCCACCAGCAGAGACCACAACACAGATACGCAGTATTTT. The encoded protein is CATSRDHNTDTQYF. V gene TRBV15 combines with J gene TRBJ2-3; D is unresolved. The V and J ends lost 0 bases and 2 bases respectively, with 6 bases between them. Germline V gene sequence: CDR1 LNHNV, CDR2 YYDKDF (reference sequence). This CDR3 region has 14 residues.

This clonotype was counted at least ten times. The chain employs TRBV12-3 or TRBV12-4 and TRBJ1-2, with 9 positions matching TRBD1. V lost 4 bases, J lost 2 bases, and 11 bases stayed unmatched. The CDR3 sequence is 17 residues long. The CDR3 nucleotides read TGTGCCAGCAGTTACCGGACAGGGGCGACAAAAAACTATGGCTACACCTTC. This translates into CASSYRTGATKNYGYTF.